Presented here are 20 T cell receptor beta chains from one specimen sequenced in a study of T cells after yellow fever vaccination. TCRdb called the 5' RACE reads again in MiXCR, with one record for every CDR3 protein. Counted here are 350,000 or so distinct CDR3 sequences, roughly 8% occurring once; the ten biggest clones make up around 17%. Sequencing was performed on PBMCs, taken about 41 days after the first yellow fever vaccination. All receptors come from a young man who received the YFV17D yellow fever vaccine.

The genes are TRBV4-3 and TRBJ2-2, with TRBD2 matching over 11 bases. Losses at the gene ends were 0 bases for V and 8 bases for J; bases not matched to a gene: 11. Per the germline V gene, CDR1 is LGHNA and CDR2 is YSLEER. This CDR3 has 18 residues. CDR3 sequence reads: CASSQDPSGGPPTGELFF. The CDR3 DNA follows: TGCGCCAGCAGCCAAGATCCTAGCGGGGGGCCCCCGACGGGGGAGCTGTTTTTT.

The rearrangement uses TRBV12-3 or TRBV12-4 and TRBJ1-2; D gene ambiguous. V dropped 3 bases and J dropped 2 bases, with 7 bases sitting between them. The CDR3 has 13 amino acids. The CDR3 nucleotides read TGTGCCAGCAGTTTGGCCCCCAACTATGGCTACACCTTC. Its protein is CASSLAPNYGYTF.

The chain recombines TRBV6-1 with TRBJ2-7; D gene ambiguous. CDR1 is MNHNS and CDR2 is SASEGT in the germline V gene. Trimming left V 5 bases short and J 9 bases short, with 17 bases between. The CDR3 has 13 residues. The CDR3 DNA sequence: TGTGCCAGCAGTACCCTGACCGCCCCTGTGCAGTACGTC. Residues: CASSTLTAPVQYV.

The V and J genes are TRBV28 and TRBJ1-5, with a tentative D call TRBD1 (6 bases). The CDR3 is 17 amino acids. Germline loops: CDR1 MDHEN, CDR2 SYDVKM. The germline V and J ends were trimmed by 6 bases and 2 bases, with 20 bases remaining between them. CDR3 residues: CASRPIQGGGGNQPQHF. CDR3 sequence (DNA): TGTGCCAGCAGACCCATACAGGGAGGGGGTGGCAATCAGCCCCAGCATTTT. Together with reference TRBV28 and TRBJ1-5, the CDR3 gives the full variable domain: DVKVTQSSRYLVKRTGEKVFLECVQDMDHENMFWYRQDPGLGLRLIYFSYDVKMKEKGDIPEGYSVSREKKERFSLILESASTNQTSMYLCASRPIQGGGGNQPQHFGDGTRLSIL.

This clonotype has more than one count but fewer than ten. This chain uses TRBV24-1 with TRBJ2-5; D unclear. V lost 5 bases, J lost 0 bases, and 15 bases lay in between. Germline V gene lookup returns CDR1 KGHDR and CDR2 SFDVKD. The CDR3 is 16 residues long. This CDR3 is CATSGGTIEYQETQYF. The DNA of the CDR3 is TGTGCCACCAGTGGTGGAACGATCGAGTACCAAGAGACCCAGTACTTC.

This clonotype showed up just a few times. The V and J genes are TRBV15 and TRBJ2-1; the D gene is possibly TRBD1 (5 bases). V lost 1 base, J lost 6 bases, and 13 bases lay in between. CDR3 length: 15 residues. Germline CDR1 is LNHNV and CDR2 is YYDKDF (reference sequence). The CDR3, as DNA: TGTGCCACCAGCAGAGGGTCCCAAGGGGTCAATGAGCAGTTCTTC. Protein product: CATSRGSQGVNEQFF.

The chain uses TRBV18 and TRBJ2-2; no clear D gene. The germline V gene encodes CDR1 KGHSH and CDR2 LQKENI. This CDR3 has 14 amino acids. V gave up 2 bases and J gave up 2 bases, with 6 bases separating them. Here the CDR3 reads CASSPTLNTGELFF. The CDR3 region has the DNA TGTGCCAGCTCACCAACACTAAACACCGGGGAGCTGTTTTTT.

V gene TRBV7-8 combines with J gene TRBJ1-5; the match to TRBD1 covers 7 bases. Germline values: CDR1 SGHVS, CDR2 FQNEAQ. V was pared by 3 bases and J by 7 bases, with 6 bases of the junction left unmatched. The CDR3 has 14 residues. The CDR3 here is CASSFDRAGQPQHF. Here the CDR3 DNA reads TGTGCCAGCAGCTTTGACAGGGCTGGACAGCCCCAGCATTTT.

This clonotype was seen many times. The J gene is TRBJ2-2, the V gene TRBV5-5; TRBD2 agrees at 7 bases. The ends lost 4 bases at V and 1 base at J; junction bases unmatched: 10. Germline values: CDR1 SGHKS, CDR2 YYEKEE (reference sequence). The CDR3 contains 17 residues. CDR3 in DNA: TGTGCCAGCAGCCCACTCGAAGCGGGGCTGAACACCGGGGAGCTGTTTTTT. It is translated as CASSPLEAGLNTGELFF.

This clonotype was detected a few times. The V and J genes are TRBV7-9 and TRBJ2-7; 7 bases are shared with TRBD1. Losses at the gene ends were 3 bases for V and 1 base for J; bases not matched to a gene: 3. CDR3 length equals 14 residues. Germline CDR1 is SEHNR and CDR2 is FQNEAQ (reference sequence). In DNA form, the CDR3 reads TGTGCCAGCAGCTTCGGACAGGTTTCCTACGAGCAGTACTTC. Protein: CASSFGQVSYEQYF.

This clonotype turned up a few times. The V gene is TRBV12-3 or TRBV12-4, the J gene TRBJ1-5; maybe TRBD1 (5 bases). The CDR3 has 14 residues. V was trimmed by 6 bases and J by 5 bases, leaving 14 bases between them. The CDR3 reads CASSLTAPDQPQHF. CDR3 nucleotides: TGTGCCAGCAGCCTGACAGCGCCTGATCAGCCCCAGCATTTT.

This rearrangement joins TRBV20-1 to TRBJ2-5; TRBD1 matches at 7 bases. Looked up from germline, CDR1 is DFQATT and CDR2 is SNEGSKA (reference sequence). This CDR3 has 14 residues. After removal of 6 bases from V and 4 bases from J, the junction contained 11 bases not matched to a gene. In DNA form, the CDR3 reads TGCAGTGCCCTCAGACAGGGATTTCGAGAGACCCAGTACTTC. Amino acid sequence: CSALRQGFRETQYF.

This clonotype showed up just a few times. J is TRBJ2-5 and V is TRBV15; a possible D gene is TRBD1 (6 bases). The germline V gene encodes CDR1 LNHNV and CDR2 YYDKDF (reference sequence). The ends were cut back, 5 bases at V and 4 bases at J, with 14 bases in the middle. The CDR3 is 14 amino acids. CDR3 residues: CATSVTGNPETQYF. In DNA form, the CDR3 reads TGTGCCACCAGCGTTACAGGGAACCCAGAGACCCAGTACTTC.

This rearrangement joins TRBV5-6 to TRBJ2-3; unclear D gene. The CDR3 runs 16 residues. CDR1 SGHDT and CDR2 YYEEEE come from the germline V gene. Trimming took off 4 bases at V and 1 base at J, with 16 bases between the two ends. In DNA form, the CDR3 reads TGTGCCAGCAGCCTGCCCTGGGGTCGAGGCACAGATACGCAGTATTTT. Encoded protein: CASSLPWGRGTDTQYF. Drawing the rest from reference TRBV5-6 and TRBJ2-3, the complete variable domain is DAGVTQSPTHLIKTRGQQVTLRCSPKSGHDTVSWYQQALGQGPQFIFQYYEEEERQRGNFPDRFSGHQFPNYSSELNVNALLLGDSALYLCASSLPWGRGTDTQYFGPGTRLTVL.

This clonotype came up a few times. CDR3 loop: CASRHQGRMNTEAFF. CDR3 nucleotides: TGTGCCAGCAGACACCAGGGTAGGATGAACACTGAAGCTTTCTTT. The chain is built from TRBV6-1 and TRBJ1-1, with a weak D call TRBD1 (5 bases). The germline V gene encodes CDR1 MNHNS and CDR2 SASEGT. The CDR3 runs to 15 residues. Trimming removed 6 bases at V and 0 bases at J, with 14 bases between.

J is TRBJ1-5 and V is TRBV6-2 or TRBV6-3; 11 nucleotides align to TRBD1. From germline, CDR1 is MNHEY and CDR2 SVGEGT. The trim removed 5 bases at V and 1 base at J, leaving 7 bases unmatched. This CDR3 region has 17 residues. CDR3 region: CASSLPRDRGSNQPQHF. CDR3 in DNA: TGTGCCAGCAGTCTGCCCCGGGACAGGGGGAGCAATCAGCCCCAGCATTTT.

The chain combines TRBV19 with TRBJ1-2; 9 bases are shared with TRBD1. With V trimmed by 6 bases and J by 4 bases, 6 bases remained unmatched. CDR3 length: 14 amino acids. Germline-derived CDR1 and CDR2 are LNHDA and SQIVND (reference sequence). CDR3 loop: CASRAGTGLYGYTF. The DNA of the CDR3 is TGTGCCAGTAGGGCCGGGACAGGGCTCTATGGCTACACCTTC.

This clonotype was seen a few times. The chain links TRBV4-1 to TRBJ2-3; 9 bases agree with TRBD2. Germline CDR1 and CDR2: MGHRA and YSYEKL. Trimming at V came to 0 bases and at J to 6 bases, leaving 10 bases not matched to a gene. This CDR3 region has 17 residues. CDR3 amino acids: CASSQDPGAGGGDTQYF. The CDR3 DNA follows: TGCGCCAGCAGCCAAGATCCGGGAGCGGGGGGTGGGGATACGCAGTATTTT.

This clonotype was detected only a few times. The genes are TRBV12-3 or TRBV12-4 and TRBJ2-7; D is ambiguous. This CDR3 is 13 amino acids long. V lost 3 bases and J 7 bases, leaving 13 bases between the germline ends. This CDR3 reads CASSFAVLGEQYV. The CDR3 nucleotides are TGTGCCAGCAGTTTTGCAGTTCTGGGGGAGCAGTACGTC.

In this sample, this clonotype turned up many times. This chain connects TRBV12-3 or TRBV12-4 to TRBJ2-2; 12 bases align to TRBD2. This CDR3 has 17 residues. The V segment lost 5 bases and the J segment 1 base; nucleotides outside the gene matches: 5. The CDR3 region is CASSPTSGGLNTGELFF. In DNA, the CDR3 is TGTGCCAGCAGTCCAACTAGCGGGGGGCTGAACACCGGGGAGCTGTTTTTT.